The source of this TCR beta chain is a study of T cell responses to AZD1222 COVID-19 vaccine. Libraries were prepared by immunoSEQ multiplex PCR; TCRdb keeps only in-frame clonotypes and omits some of them. The sample lists some 79,000 clones; over 75% were seen once. Concerning this clone itself: Its specificity is not known.

Trimming left V 3 bases short and J 4 bases short, with 19 bases between. Germline CDR1 reads MNHEY; CDR2 reads SMNVEV (reference sequence). The CDR3 runs to 16 residues. Study conclusions and caveats: Repertoire collection took place solely once the T cell response had peaked. Unmutated variant regions are reportedly targeted by nearly half of spike-specific TCRs. A rise in Spike-specific TCR breadth and depth followed two AZD1222 doses.

This chain uses TRBV27 with TRBJ2-7; D is perhaps TRBD1 (6 bases). Sequences were derived from peripheral blood, sampled 28 days after the second AZD1222 dose. The sequence was collected from an adult who received the AZD1222 COVID-19 vaccine. The CDR3 sequence: CASSFLGAGAMYEQYF. CDR3 coding DNA: TGTGCCAGCAGTTTCCTTGGGGCAGGGGCTATGTACGAGCAGTACTTC.